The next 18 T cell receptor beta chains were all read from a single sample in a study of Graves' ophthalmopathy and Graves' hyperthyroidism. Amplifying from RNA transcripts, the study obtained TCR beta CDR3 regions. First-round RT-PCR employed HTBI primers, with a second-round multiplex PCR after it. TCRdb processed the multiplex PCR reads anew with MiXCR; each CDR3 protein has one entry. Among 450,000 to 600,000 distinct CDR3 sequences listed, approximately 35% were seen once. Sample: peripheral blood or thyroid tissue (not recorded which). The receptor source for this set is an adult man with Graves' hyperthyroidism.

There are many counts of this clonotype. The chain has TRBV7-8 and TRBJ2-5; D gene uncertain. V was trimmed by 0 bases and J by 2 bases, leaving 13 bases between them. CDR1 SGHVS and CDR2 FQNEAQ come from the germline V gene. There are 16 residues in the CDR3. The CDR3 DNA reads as TGTGCCAGCAGCTTAGCGCAGACGATGGGGCAAGAGACCCAGTACTTC. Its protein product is CASSLAQTMGQETQYF.

CDR3 sequence: CASSHGHANQPQHF. The CDR3 bases are TGTGCCAGCAGTCACGGACACGCCAATCAGCCCCAGCATTTT. This chain links TRBV6-5 with TRBJ1-5; perhaps TRBD1 as D (5 bases). This CDR3 is built from 14 residues. CDR1 and CDR2 from the germline V gene are MNHEY and SVGAGI. The ends were cut back, 5 bases at V and 3 bases at J, with 11 bases in the middle.

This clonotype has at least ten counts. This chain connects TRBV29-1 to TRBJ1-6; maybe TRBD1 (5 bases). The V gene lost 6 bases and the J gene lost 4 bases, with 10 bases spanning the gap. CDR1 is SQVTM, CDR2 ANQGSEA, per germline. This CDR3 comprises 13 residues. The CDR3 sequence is CSVVGRYNSPLHF. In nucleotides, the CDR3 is TGCAGCGTCGTGGGACGGTATAATTCACCCCTCCACTTT.

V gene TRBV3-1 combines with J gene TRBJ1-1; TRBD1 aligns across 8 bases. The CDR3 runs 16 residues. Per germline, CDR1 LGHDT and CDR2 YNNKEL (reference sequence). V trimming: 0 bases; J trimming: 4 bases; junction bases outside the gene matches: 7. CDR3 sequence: CASSQDAGTGPTEAFF. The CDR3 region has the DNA TGTGCCAGCAGCCAAGATGCCGGGACAGGTCCCACTGAAGCTTTCTTT.

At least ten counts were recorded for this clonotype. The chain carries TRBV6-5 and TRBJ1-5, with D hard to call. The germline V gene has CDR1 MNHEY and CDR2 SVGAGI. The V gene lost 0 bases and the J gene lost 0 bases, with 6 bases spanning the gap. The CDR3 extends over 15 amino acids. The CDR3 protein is CASSYSRVSNQPQHF. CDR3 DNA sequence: TGTGCCAGCAGTTACTCGAGGGTTAGCAATCAGCCCCAGCATTTT.

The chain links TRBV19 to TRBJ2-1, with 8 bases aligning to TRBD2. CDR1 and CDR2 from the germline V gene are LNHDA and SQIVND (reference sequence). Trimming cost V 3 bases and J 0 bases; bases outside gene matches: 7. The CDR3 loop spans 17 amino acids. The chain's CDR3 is CASSMLAGSSSYNEQFF. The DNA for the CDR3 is TGTGCCAGTAGTATGTTAGCGGGGTCAAGCTCCTACAATGAGCAGTTCTTC.

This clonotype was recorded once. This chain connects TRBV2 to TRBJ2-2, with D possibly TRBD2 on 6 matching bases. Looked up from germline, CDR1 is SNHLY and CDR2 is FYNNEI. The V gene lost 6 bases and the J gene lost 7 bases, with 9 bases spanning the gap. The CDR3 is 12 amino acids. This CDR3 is CASRLTSGELFF. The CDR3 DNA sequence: TGTGCCAGCAGATTGACTAGCGGGGAGCTGTTTTTT. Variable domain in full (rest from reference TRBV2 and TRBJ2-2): EPEVTQTPSHQVTQMGQEVILRCVPISNHLYFYWYRQILGQKVEFLVSFYNNEISEKSEIFDDQFSVERPDGSNFTLKIRSTKLEDSAMYFCASRLTSGELFFGEGSRLTVL.

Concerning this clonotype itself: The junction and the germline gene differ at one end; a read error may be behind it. The CDR3 DNA follows: TGTGCCAGCGGCTTAGGCCCCCGACAGATTATGAACACTGAAGCTTTCTTT. Translating it yields CASGLGPRQIMNTEAFF. The chain couples TRBV11-2 to TRBJ1-1; maybe TRBD1 (5 bases). CDR3 size: 17 residues. The germline gives CDR1 SGHAT, CDR2 FQNNGV. The variable domain in full, completed from reference TRBV11-2 and TRBJ1-1, reads EAGVAQSPRYKIIEKRQSVAFWCNPISGHATLYWYQQILGQGPKLLIQFQNNGVVDDSQLPKDRFSAERLKGVDSTLKIQPAKLEDSAVYLCASGLGPRQIMNTEAFFGQGTRLTVV.

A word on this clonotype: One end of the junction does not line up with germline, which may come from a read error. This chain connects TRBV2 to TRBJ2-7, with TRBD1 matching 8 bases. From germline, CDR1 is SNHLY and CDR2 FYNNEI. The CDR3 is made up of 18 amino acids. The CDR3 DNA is TGCGCCAGCAGCCTAGACTCGAGCAGGGGGCTCTCTATTTACGAGCAGTACTTC. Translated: CASSLDSSRGLSIYEQYF.

CDR3 sequence: CASLPPGFPETQYF. DNA of the CDR3: TGTGCCAGCTTACCCCCAGGGTTCCCAGAGACCCAGTACTTC. The V call is TRBV2, the J call TRBJ2-5; tentatively, D is TRBD1 (5 bases). From germline, CDR1 is SNHLY and CDR2 FYNNEI. The CDR3 is 14 amino acids. The germline V and J ends were trimmed by 8 bases and 4 bases, with 17 bases remaining between them.

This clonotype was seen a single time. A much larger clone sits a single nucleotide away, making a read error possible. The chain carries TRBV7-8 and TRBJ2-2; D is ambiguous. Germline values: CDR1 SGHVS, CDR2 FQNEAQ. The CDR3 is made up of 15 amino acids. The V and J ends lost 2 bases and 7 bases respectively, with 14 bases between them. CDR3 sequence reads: CASSLKGPMGGELFF. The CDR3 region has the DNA TGTGCCAGCAGCTTAAAGGGCCCTATGGGCGGGGAGCTGTTTTTT.

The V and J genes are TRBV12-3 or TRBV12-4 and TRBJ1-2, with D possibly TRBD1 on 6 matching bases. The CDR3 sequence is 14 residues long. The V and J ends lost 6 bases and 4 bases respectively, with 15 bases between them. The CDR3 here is CASRWTVKPYGYTF. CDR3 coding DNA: TGTGCCAGCAGATGGACAGTCAAACCCTATGGCTACACCTTC.

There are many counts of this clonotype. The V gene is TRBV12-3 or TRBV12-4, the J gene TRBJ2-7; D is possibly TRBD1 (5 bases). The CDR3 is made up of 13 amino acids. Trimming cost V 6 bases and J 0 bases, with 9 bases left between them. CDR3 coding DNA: TGTGCCAGCAGGGCGACAGCCTCCTACGAGCAGTACTTC. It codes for CASRATASYEQYF.

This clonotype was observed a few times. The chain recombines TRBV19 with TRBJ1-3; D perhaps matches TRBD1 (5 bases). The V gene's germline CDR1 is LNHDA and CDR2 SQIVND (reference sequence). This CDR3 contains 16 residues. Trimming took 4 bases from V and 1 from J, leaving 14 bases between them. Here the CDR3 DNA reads TGTGCCAGTAGTACCGGACAATGGCGATCTGGAAACACCATATATTTT. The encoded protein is CASSTGQWRSGNTIYF.

The CDR3 loop is CAISTGTAFPYEQYF. The CDR3 DNA reads as TGTGCCATCAGTACCGGGACAGCTTTTCCCTACGAGCAGTACTTC. The genes are TRBV10-3 and TRBJ2-7, with 7 bases fitting TRBD1. The CDR3 is 15 residues long. Germline values: CDR1 ENHRY, CDR2 SYGVKD. J lost 2 bases, V lost 5 bases, and 9 bases had no gene match.

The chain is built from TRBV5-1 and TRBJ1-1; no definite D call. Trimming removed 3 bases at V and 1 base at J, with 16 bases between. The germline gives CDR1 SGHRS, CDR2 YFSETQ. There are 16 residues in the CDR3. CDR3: CASSSERPGGNTEAFF. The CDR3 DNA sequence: TGCGCCAGCAGCTCTGAACGTCCGGGAGGGAACACTGAAGCTTTCTTT.

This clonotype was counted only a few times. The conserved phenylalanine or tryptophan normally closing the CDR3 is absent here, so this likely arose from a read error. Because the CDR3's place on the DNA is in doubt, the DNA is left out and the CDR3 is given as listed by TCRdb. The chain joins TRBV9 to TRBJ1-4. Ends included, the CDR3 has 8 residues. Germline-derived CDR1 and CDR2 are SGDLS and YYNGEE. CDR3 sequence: CASSVGGL.

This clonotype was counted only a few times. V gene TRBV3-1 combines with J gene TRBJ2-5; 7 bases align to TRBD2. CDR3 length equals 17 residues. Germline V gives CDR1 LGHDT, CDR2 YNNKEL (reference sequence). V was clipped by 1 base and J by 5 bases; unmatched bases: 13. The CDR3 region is CASSQGPAGDLVETQYF. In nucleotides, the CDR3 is TGTGCCAGCAGCCAAGGGCCGGCGGGGGATTTGGTCGAGACCCAGTACTTC.